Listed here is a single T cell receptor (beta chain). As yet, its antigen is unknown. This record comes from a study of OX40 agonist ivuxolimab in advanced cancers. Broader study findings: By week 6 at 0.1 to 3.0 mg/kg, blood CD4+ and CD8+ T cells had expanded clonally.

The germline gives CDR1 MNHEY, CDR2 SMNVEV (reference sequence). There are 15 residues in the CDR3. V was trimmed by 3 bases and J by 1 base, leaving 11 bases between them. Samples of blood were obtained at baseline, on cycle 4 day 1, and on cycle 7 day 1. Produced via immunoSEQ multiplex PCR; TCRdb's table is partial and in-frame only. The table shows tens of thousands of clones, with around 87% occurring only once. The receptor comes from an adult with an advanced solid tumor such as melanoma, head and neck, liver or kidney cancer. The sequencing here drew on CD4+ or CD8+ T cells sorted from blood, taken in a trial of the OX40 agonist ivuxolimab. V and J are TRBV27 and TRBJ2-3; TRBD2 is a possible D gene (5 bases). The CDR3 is CASSLMGVGTDTQYF. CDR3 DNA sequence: TGTGCCAGCAGTTTGATGGGAGTTGGCACAGATACGCAGTATTTT.